One and the same sample provided the 25 T cell receptor beta chains below, sequenced in a study of cytomegalovirus exposure and HLA in healthy donors. This PCR relied on a set of 60 Vbeta primers and 13 Jbeta primers. Sequenced by immunoSEQ multiplex PCR; TCRdb stores in-frame clones only, minus some. The data hold 110,000 to 150,000 clones, with more than 80% observed a single time. The specimen was PBMCs. All receptors derive from a woman aged 40 to 49 in good health and CMV-seropositive.

The V gene is TRBV4-3, the J gene TRBJ2-1, with D possibly TRBD2 on 5 matching bases. This CDR3 comprises 15 residues. The germline V and J ends were trimmed by 1 base and 2 bases, with 9 bases remaining between them. Germline V gene lookup returns CDR1 LGHNA and CDR2 YSLEER. CDR3 bases: TGCGCCAGCAGCCAAGGATGGGGAGCCTACAATGAGCAGTTCTTC. It codes for CASSQGWGAYNEQFF.

The chain has TRBV28 and TRBJ2-1, with D maybe TRBD1 (6 bases). This CDR3 has 16 amino acids. Trimming stripped 4 bases from V and 6 bases from J, with 19 bases between. From germline, CDR1 is MDHEN and CDR2 SYDVKM. This CDR3 is CASSSTEAQGSNEQFF. In nucleotides, the CDR3 is TGTGCCAGCAGTTCTACAGAAGCCCAGGGGTCCAATGAGCAGTTCTTC.

The chain combines TRBV29-1 with TRBJ2-5; 7 nucleotides line up with TRBD2. Gene TRBJ2-7 matches the end of the DNA better, so the J call may be wrong. The CDR3 is 11 residues long. Germline assignment: CDR1 SQVTM and CDR2 ANQGSEA. CDR3 in DNA: TGCAGCGTGGGGGGGGGAAACGAGCAGTACTTC. Translation: CSVGGGNEQYF.

In the case of this clone: One end of the junction does not line up with germline, which may come from a read error. The chain couples TRBV7-9 to TRBJ2-5; perhaps TRBD1 as D (5 bases). From germline, CDR1 is SEHNR and CDR2 FQNEAQ (reference sequence). The CDR3 consists of 18 residues. The CDR3 nucleotides are TGTTCCAGCAGCCCCCGAGGAAGTTCAGGGTTAAAGGGGGAGACCCAGTACTTC. Residues: CSSSPRGSSGLKGETQYF.

The CDR3 spells CASSRQPDNEQFF. The CDR3 DNA reads as TGTGCCAGTAGCCGACAGCCGGACAATGAGCAGTTCTTC. The chain recombines TRBV19 with TRBJ2-1; possible D gene TRBD1, 5 bases. V was cut by 6 bases and J by 5 bases, with 11 bases left in between. The germline CDR1 and CDR2 sequences are LNHDA and SQIVND (reference sequence). The CDR3 length is 13 residues.

The chain uses TRBV10-2 and TRBJ2-2; 13 bases are a match to TRBD2. The trim removed 7 bases at V and 1 base at J, leaving 9 bases unmatched. Germline CDR1 WSHSY, CDR2 SAAADI. This CDR3 has 18 amino acids. CDR3 DNA sequence: TGCGCCAGCAAAAAAGGACTAGCGGGAGCCGAGAACACCGGGGAGCTGTTTTTT. It encodes CASKKGLAGAENTGELFF.

The V and J genes are TRBV7-8 and TRBJ2-7; D perhaps matches TRBD1 (6 bases). V lost 2 bases and J 0 bases, leaving 11 bases between the germline ends. The germline gives CDR1 SGHVS, CDR2 FQNEAQ. The length of the CDR3 is 15 residues. CDR3 in DNA: TGTGCCAGCAGCTTATATACAGGGTCCTCCTACGAGCAGTACTTC. It specifies CASSLYTGSSYEQYF.

This clone occurred once. The chain couples TRBV18 to TRBJ2-1; 10 bases are shared with TRBD2. The junction had 9 bases not matched to a gene; V was cut back by 3 bases and J by 7 bases. The CDR3 is 16 amino acids. Germline CDR1 and CDR2: KGHSH and LQKENI. The CDR3, as DNA: TGTGCCAGCTCACCGTACGAGAGCGGGGGGGCTAATGAGCAGTTCTTC. As protein: CASSPYESGGANEQFF.

The chain is built from TRBV5-4 and TRBJ2-1, with D possibly matching TRBD2 (6 bases). Germline V gene sequence: CDR1 SGHNT, CDR2 YYREEE (reference sequence). The CDR3 spans 17 residues. Trimming took off 4 bases at V and 6 bases at J, with 23 bases between the two ends. CDR3 nucleotides: TGTGCCAGCAGCCCCATGAAATTACTAGCAACAGGCAATGAGCAGTTCTTC. Its translation: CASSPMKLLATGNEQFF.

This chain joins TRBV11-3 and TRBJ2-3; D uncertain. Trimming cost V 3 bases and J 0 bases, with 4 bases left between them. Germline lookup yields CDR1 SGHNT and CDR2 YENEEA. CDR3 length equals 13 residues. CDR3 loop: CASSLTSTDTQYF. CDR3 DNA sequence: TGTGCCAGCAGCTTGACTAGCACAGATACGCAGTATTTT.

This clone was counted between two and nine times. V usage is TRBV5-6 and J usage is TRBJ2-7, with D perhaps TRBD2 (6 bases). CDR3 length equals 13 residues. Germline V gene sequence: CDR1 SGHDT, CDR2 YYEEEE. The germline V and J ends were trimmed by 4 bases and 6 bases, with 14 bases remaining between them. CDR3 protein: CASSTGSQLEQYF. The CDR3 DNA reads TGTGCCAGCAGCACCGGGAGTCAGCTCGAGCAGTACTTC.

This clone was counted once. The chain links TRBV29-1 to TRBJ2-1, with D possibly being TRBD1 (6 bases). The CDR3 spans 16 residues. Looked up from germline, CDR1 is SQVTM and CDR2 is ANQGSEA. Trimming removed 7 bases at V and 3 bases at J, with 22 bases between. Written as DNA, the CDR3 is TGCAGCGCTCAGCTCACAGGGAGTCGTGGCTACAATGAGCAGTTCTTC. This translates into CSAQLTGSRGYNEQFF.

The V gene is TRBV6-6, the J gene TRBJ2-7, with D hard to call. V was shortened by 0 bases and J by 3 bases, with 3 bases between the two germline ends. Germline lookup yields CDR1 MNHNY and CDR2 SVGAGI (reference sequence). The CDR3 is 12 amino acids. CDR3 DNA: TGTGCCAGCAGTTACTCGAGCTACGAGCAGTACTTC. It codes for CASSYSSYEQYF.

This rearrangement joins TRBV7-2 to TRBJ2-6; D is possibly TRBD1 (6 bases). Trimming removed 3 bases at V and 0 bases at J, with 15 bases between. The germline CDR1 and CDR2 sequences are SGHTA and FQGNSA. The CDR3 runs 18 residues. The CDR3 nucleotides are TGTGCCAGCAGCTTGAGGACAGTTCACTACTCTGGGGCCAACGTCCTGACTTTC. Translated, it gives CASSLRTVHYSGANVLTF.

This chain joins TRBV4-2 and TRBJ1-1; tentative D call: TRBD1 (5 bases). With 0 bases removed from V and 1 base from J, the gap between germline ends came to 9 bases. Germline loops: CDR1 LGHNA, CDR2 YNFKEQ. The CDR3 runs to 15 residues. This chain's CDR3 is CASSQDRGANTEAFF. CDR3 bases: TGTGCCAGCAGCCAAGATAGGGGTGCGAACACTGAAGCTTTCTTT.

The V call is TRBV12-5, the J call TRBJ2-6, with 10 bases lining up with TRBD1. This CDR3 contains 20 residues. The trim removed 3 bases at V and 2 bases at J, leaving 13 bases unmatched. CDR1 LGHNT and CDR2 FRNRAP come from the germline V gene. The CDR3 DNA reads as TGTGCTAGTGGTTTTTTCGTGGGGGGACAGGGGTTCACTGGGGCCAACGTCCTGACTTTC. Protein: CASGFFVGGQGFTGANVLTF.

This clone was detected once. V gene TRBV18 combines with J gene TRBJ1-1; TRBD1 agrees at 7 bases. Germline V gives CDR1 KGHSH, CDR2 LQKENI. J gave up 4 bases and V 1 base, and 12 bases lay outside the gene matches. CDR3 length: 17 residues. The CDR3 here is CASSPLYRGPGGTEAFF. Written as DNA, the CDR3 is TGTGCCAGCTCACCACTCTACAGGGGACCAGGAGGCACTGAAGCTTTCTTT.

This clone was seen a handful of times. This rearrangement joins TRBV27 to TRBJ1-2; 8 bases are shared with TRBD1. J gave up 4 bases and V 2 bases, and 6 bases lay outside the gene matches. Germline V gene lookup returns CDR1 MNHEY and CDR2 SMNVEV (reference sequence). The length of the CDR3 is 15 residues. The DNA of the CDR3 is TGTGCCAGCAGTTTACTTCCTGACAGGGGCTATGGCTACACCTTC. Its translation: CASSLLPDRGYGYTF.

The V call is TRBV4-1, the J call TRBJ2-2; 11 positions match TRBD2. CDR3 size: 17 residues. Germline V gene data show CDR1 as MGHRA and CDR2 as YSYEKL. The J segment lost 0 bases and the V segment lost 4 bases, leaving 4 bases of the junction unmatched. The CDR3 DNA reads as TGCGCCAGCAGCCTGCGACTAGCGGGGACGAACACCGGGGAGCTGTTTTTT. This gives the protein CASSLRLAGTNTGELFF.

The J gene is TRBJ1-1, the V gene TRBV19; D unclear. Germline V CDR1 and CDR2: LNHDA, SQIVND (reference sequence). V was cut by 1 base and J by 0 bases, with 9 bases left in between. The length of the CDR3 is 15 residues. CDR3 protein: CASSIGSGVNTEAFF. DNA for the CDR3: TGTGCCAGTAGTATAGGTTCAGGCGTGAACACTGAAGCTTTCTTT. Complete variable domain (other parts from reference TRBV19 and TRBJ1-1): DGGITQSPKYLFRKEGQNVTLSCEQNLNHDAMYWYRQDPGQGLRLIYYSQIVNDFQKGDIAEGYSVSREKKESFPLTVTSAQKNPTAFYLCASSIGSGVNTEAFFGQGTRLTVV.

The chain couples TRBV7-9 to TRBJ1-2, with D possibly being TRBD1 (6 bases). Trimming took 5 bases from V and 7 from J, leaving 11 bases between them. Germline values: CDR1 SEHNR, CDR2 FQNEAQ (reference sequence). The CDR3 covers 12 residues. The CDR3 is CASSRPGAGYTF. The CDR3 bases are TGTGCCAGCAGCCGTCCAGGGGCTGGCTACACCTTC.

CDR3 loop: CASSSLGANTDTQYF. CDR3 DNA sequence: TGTGCCAGCAGCTCTCTAGGGGCAAACACAGATACGCAGTATTTT. The chain uses TRBV7-9 and TRBJ2-3, with D maybe TRBD1 (5 bases). Trimming cost V 4 bases and J 2 bases, with 13 bases left between them. The CDR3 loop spans 15 amino acids. In germline, CDR1 is SEHNR, CDR2 FQNEAQ (reference sequence).

This chain joins TRBV7-5 and TRBJ2-1; the table's D call, TRBD2, has no DNA check behind it. TRBV7-5 is a known pseudogene. The CDR3 runs 15 residues. CDR3: CARSLVAGGPNEQFF. DNA for the CDR3: TGTGCCAGAAGCTTAGTAGCGGGGGGGCCCAATGAGCAGTTCTTC.

The CDR3: CASIQGFTNTGELFF. CDR3 nucleotides: TGCGCCAGCATCCAGGGATTTACGAACACCGGGGAGCTGTTTTTT. The V call is TRBV5-1, the J call TRBJ2-2; D is possibly TRBD1 (5 bases). Per germline, CDR1 SGHRS and CDR2 YFSETQ. V dropped 6 bases and J dropped 0 bases, with 12 bases sitting between them. The CDR3 totals 15 residues. The complete variable domain, with remaining parts taken from reference TRBV5-1 and TRBJ2-2, reads KAGVTQTPRYLIKTRGQQVTLSCSPISGHRSVSWYQQTPGQGLQFLFEYFSETQRNKGNFPGRFSGRQFSNSRSEMNVSTLELGDSALYLCASIQGFTNTGELFFGEGSRLTVL.

CDR3 protein: CASSQVGVSYEQYF. The CDR3 nucleotides are TGTGCCAGCAGCCAAGTAGGAGTCTCCTACGAGCAGTACTTC. V gene TRBV14 combines with J gene TRBJ2-7; D unresolved. V lost 1 base, J lost 0 bases, and 7 bases lay in between. The CDR3 extends over 14 amino acids. CDR1 and CDR2 from the germline V gene are SGHDN and FVKESK. The whole variable domain, remainder taken from reference TRBV14 and TRBJ2-7, is EAGVTQFPSHSVIEKGQTVTLRCDPISGHDNLYWYRRVMGKEIKFLLHFVKESKQDESGMPNNRFLAERTGGTYSTLKVQPAELEDSGVYFCASSQVGVSYEQYFGPGTRLTVT.